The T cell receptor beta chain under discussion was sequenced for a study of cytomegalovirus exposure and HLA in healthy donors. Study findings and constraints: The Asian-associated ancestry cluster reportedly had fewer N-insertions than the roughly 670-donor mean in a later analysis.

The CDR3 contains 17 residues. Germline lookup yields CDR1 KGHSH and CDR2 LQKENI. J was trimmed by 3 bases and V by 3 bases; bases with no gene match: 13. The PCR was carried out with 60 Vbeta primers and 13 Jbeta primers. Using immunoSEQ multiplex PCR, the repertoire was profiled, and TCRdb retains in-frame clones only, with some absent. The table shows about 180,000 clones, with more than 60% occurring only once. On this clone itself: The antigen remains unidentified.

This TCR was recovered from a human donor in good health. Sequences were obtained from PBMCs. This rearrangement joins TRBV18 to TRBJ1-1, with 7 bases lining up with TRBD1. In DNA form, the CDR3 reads TGTGCCAGCTCACCCTCCGGGACAGTCGTCGGGGACACTGAAGCTTTCTTT. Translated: CASSPSGTVVGDTEAFF.